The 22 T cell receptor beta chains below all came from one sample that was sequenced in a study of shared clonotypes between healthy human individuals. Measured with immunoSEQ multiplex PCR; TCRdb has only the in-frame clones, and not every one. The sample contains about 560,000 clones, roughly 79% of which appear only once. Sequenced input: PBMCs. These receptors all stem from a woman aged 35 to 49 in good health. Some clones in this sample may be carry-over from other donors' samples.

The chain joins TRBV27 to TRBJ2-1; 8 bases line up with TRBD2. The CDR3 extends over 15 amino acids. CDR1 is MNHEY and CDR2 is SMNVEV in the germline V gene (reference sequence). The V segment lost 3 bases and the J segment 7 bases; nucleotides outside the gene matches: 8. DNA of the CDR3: TGTGCCAGCAGTTTCCTTAGCGGGATCAGTAATGAGCAGTTCTTC. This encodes CASSFLSGISNEQFF.

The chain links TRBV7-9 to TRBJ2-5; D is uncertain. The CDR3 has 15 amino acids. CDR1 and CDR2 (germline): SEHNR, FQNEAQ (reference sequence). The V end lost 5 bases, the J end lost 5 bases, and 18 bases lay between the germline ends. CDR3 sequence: CASSPPGYGQETQYF. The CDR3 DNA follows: TGTGCCAGCAGCCCACCTGGGTATGGGCAGGAGACCCAGTACTTC.

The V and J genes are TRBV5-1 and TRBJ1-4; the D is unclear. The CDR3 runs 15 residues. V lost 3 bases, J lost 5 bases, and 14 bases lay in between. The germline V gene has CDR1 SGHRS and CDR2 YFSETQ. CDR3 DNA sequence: TGCGCCAGCAGCTATGACACGGGGTGGAATGAAAAACTGTTTTTT. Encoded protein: CASSYDTGWNEKLFF.

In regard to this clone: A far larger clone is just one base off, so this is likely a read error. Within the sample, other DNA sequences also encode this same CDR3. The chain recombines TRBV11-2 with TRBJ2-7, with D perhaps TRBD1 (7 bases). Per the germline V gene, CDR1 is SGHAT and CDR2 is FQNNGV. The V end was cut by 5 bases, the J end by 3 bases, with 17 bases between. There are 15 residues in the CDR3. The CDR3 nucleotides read TGTGCCAGCAGCGATCGGACAGGAGGGTTCTACGAGCAGTACTTC. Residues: CASSDRTGGFYEQYF.

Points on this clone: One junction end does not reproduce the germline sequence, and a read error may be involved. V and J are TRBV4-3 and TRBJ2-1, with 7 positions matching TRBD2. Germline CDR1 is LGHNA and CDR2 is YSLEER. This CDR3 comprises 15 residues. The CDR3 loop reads CASSQGRNSGWGGIF. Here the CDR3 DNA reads TGCGCCAGCAGCCAAGGGCGCAACTCAGGGTGGGGGGGGATCTTC.

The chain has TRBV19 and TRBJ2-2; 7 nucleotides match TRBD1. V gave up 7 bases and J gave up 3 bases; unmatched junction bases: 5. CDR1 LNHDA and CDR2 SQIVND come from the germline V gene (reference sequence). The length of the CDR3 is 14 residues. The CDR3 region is CASTGTVDTGELFF. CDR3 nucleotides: TGTGCCAGTACAGGGACAGTAGACACCGGGGAGCTGTTTTTT. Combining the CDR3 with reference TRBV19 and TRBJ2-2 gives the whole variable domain DGGITQSPKYLFRKEGQNVTLSCEQNLNHDAMYWYRQDPGQGLRLIYYSQIVNDFQKGDIAEGYSVSREKKESFPLTVTSAQKNPTAFYLCASTGTVDTGELFFGEGSRLTVL.

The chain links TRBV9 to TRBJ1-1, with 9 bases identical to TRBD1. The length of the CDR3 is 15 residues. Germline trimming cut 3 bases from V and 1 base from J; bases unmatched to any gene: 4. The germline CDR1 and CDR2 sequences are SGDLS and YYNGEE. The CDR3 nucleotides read TGTGCCAGCAGCGCTGGACAGGGGAGGAACACTGAAGCTTTCTTT. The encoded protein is CASSAGQGRNTEAFF.

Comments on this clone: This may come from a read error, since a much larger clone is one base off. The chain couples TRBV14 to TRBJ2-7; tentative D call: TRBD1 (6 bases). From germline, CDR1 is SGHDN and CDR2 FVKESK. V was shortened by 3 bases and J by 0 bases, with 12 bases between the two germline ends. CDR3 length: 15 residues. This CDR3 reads CASSQRAGDSYEQYF. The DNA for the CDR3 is TGTGCCAGCAGCCAGCGGGCAGGGGACTCCTACGAGCAGTACTTC.

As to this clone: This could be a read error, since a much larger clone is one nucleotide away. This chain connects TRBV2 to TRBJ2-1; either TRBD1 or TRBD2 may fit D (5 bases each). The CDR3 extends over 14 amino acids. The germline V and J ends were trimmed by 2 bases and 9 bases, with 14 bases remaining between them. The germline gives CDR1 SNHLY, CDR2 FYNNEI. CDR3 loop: CASSERDGHSEQFF. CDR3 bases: TGTGCCAGCAGTGAACGGGACGGTCACAGTGAGCAGTTCTTC.

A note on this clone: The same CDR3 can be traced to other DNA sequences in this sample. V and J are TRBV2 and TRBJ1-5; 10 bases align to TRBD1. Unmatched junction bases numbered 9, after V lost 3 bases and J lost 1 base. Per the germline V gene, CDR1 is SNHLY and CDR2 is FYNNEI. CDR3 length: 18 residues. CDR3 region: CASSDPGTGVYSNQPQHF. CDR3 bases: TGTGCCAGCAGTGACCCCGGGACAGGGGTATACAGCAATCAGCCCCAGCATTTT.

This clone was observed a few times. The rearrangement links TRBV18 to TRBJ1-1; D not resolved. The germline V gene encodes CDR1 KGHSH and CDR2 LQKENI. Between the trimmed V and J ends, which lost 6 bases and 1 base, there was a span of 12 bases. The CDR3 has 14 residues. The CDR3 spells CASSPGIWNTEAFF. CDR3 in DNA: TGTGCCAGCTCCCCCGGGATTTGGAACACTGAAGCTTTCTTT.

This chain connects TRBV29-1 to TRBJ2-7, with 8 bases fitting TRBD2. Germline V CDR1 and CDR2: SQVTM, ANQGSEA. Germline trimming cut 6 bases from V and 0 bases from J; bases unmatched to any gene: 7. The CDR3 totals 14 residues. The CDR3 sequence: CSVPTSGSSYEQYF. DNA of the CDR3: TGCAGCGTACCTACTAGCGGAAGCTCCTACGAGCAGTACTTC.

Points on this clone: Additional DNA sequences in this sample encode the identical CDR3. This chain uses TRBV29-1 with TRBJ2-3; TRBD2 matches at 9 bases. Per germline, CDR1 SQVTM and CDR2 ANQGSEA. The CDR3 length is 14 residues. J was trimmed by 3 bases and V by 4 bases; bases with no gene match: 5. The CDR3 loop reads CSVALAGGTDTQYF. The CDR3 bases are TGCAGCGTTGCACTAGCGGGTGGGACAGATACGCAGTATTTT.

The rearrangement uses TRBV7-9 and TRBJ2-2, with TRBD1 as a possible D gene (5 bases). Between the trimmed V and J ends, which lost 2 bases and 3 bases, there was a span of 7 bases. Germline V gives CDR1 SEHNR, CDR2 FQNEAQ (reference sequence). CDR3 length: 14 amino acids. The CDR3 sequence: CASSLRGDTGELFF. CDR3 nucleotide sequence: TGTGCCAGCAGCTTAAGGGGTGACACCGGGGAGCTGTTTTTT.

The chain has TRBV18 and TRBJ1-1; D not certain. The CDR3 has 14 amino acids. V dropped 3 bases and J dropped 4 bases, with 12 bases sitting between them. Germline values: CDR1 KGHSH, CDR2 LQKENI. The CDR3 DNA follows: TGTGCCAGCTCACCGGCACCGAGAGGCACTGAAGCTTTCTTT. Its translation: CASSPAPRGTEAFF.

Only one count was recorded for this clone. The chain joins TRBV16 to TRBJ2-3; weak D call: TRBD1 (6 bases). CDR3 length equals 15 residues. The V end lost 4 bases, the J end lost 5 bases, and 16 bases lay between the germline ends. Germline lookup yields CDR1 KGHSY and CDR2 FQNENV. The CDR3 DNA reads TGTGCCAGCAGCCTCGCGCAGGGGTCAGGAGATACGCAGTATTTT. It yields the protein CASSLAQGSGDTQYF.

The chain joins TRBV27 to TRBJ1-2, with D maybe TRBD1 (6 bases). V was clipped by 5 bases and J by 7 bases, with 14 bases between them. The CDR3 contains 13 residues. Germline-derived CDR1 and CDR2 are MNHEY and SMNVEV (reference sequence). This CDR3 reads CASSPLRTVGYTF. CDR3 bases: TGTGCCAGCAGTCCGCTGAGGACAGTTGGCTACACCTTC.

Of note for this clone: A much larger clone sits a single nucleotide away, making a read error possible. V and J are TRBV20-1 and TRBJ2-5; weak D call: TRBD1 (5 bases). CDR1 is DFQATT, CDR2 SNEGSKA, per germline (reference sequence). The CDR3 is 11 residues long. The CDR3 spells CSADKQETQHF. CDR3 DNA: TGCAGTGCGGACAAGCAAGAGACCCAGCACTTC.

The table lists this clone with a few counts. The CDR3 reads CSVEGLSGVYEQYF. In nucleotides, the CDR3 is TGCAGCGTCGAGGGACTCTCCGGAGTCTACGAGCAGTACTTC. This rearrangement joins TRBV29-1 to TRBJ2-7; D is perhaps TRBD2 (6 bases). CDR3 size: 14 residues. The germline V and J ends were trimmed by 6 bases and 3 bases, with 18 bases remaining between them. Germline V gene sequence: CDR1 SQVTM, CDR2 ANQGSEA.

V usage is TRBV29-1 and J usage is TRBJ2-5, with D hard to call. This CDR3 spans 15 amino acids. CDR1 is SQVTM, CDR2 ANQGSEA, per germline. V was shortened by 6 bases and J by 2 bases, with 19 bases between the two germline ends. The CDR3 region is CSVGFGSRFQETQYF. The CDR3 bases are TGCAGCGTGGGGTTCGGCAGCAGATTTCAAGAGACCCAGTACTTC.

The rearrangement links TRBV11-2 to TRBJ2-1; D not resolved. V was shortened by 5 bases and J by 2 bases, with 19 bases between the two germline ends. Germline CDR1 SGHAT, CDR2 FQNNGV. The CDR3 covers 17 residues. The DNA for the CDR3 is TGTGCCAGCAGCCCCTTGGGGTCGGGCCTAACCTACAATGAGCAGTTCTTC. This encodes CASSPLGSGLTYNEQFF.

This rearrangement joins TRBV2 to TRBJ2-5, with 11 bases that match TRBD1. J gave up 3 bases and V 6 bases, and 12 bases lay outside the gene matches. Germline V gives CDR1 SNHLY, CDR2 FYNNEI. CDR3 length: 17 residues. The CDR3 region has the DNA TGTGCCAGCAGGGGCCCCAGGGACAGGGGGTCGGAAGAGACCCAGTACTTC. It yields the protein CASRGPRDRGSEETQYF.